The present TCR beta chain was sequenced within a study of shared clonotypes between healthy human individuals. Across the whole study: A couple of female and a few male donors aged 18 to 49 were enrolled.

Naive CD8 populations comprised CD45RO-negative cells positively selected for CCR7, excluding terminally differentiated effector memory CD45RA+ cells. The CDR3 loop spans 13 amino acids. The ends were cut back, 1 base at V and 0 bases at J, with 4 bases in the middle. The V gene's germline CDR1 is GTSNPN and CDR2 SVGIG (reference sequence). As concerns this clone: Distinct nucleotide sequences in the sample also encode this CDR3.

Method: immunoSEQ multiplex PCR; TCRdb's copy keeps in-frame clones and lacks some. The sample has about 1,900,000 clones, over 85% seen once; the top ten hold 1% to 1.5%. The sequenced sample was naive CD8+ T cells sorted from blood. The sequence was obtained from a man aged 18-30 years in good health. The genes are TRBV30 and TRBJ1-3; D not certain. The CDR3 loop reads CAWSAGSGNTIYF. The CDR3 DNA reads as TGTGCCTGGAGTGCGGGCTCTGGAAACACCATATATTTT.